This T cell receptor (beta chain) was identified in a study of shared clonotypes between healthy human individuals. Study-level information: A couple of women and a few men aged 18 to 49 served as donors. General observations from the study: All-four-donor shared clonotypes had higher generation probabilities than non-shared clonotypes did.

On this clone: The antigen remains unidentified. Sequence at one end of the junction differs from germline and may be a read error.

Data came from immunoSEQ multiplex PCR; TCRdb stores just in-frame clones and leaves some out. This table holds a few million clones, just over 90% found once. Germline assignment: CDR1 SSHAT and CDR2 FNYEAQ (reference sequence). This CDR3 region has 16 residues. Every donor, a Caucasian adult, lived in Nashville, Tennessee. The chain uses TRBV7-7 and TRBJ2-1; D remains ambiguous. The sequencing input was naive CD4+ T cells sorted from blood. Specified subset: CD45RA+ positively selected. This receptor was taken from a man aged 18-30 years in good health. CDR3 sequence reads: CASSFRETSSYNEQFF. DNA for the CDR3: TGTGCTAGCAGCTTTAGAGAAACGAGCTCCTACAATGAGCAGTTCTTC.